A selection of T cell receptor beta chains follows, all from one sample in a study of vaccination and CD4 T cells after COVID-19. TCRdb passed the PCR reads through MiXCR, listing each CDR3 protein once. The repertoire holds about 10,000 distinct CDR3 sequences, with approximately 35% as singletons. No antigen is known for these receptors. Material for sequencing was CD4+ T cells from blood, cultured in vitro. The source is a human donor in good health. Both conserved end residues are part of each CDR3. Each record gives: J gene, clone size, V gene, D gene, CDR3 DNA, CDR3 protein. A D gene is named only where the DNA matches it firmly. Clone size appears in some rows only: once, few, many, or a class for an expanded clone.

J gene: TRBJ1-1; clone size: hyperexpanded; V gene: TRBV7-9; D gene: .; CDR3 DNA: TGCGCCAGCAGCTTTGACAGACAAGAAGCTTTCTTT; CDR3 protein: CASSFDRQEAFF
J gene: TRBJ1-1; clone size: few; V gene: TRBV6-1; D gene: TRBD1; CDR3 DNA: TGTGCCAGCAGCAAAGATTGGGACAGGGAAGCTTTCTTT; CDR3 protein: CASSKDWDREAFF
J gene: TRBJ2-7; clone size: few; V gene: TRBV20-1; D gene: TRBD1; CDR3 DNA: TGCAGTGCCCGAGACCGACAGGGTTCCTTTTTCTCCTACGAGCAGTACTTC; CDR3 protein: CSARDRQGSFFSYEQYF
J gene: TRBJ1-5; clone size: .; V gene: TRBV28; D gene: TRBD1; CDR3 DNA: TGTGCCAGCAGTCCGTTAGACAGGGCGAATCAGCCCCAGCATTTT; CDR3 protein: CASSPLDRANQPQHF
J gene: TRBJ2-3; clone size: .; V gene: TRBV20-1; D gene: TRBD1; CDR3 DNA: TGCAGTGTGGAGGACAGGGCCACAGATACGCAGTATTTT; CDR3 protein: CSVEDRATDTQYF
J gene: TRBJ2-1; clone size: .; V gene: TRBV19; D gene: TRBD1; CDR3 DNA: TGTGCCACCGAGGGACAGGGGGGACACTACAATGAGCAGTTCTTC; CDR3 protein: CATEGQGGHYNEQFF
J gene: TRBJ1-5; clone size: .; V gene: TRBV2; D gene: TRBD1; CDR3 DNA: TGTGCCAGCAGTCGGACAGGGGGCCAGCCCCAGCATTTT; CDR3 protein: CASSRTGGQPQHF
J gene: TRBJ2-1; clone size: .; V gene: TRBV7-2; D gene: TRBD2; CDR3 DNA: TGTGCCAGCAGCTTAGCTTCCGGGACTAGTCGAAATGAGCAGTTCTTC; CDR3 protein: CASSLASGTSRNEQFF
J gene: TRBJ1-2; clone size: medium-sized; V gene: TRBV20-1; D gene: .; CDR3 DNA: TGCAGTGCTATTGGACAAGGCTACACCTTC; CDR3 protein: CSAIGQGYTF
J gene: TRBJ2-7; clone size: .; V gene: TRBV27; D gene: .; CDR3 DNA: TGTGCCAGCAGTTCCCTACTCATACAGGGTTACGAGCAGTACTTC; CDR3 protein: CASSSLLIQGYEQYF
J gene: TRBJ2-1; clone size: few; V gene: TRBV20-1; D gene: .; CDR3 DNA: TGCAGTGCTAGCTTTGACTCCTCCGGGGAGCAGTTCTTC; CDR3 protein: CSASFDSSGEQFF
J gene: TRBJ2-1; clone size: .; V gene: TRBV7-3; D gene: .; CDR3 DNA: TGTGCCAGCAGCTTATATTCGTACAATGAGCAGTTCTTC; CDR3 protein: CASSLYSYNEQFF
J gene: TRBJ1-2; clone size: few; V gene: TRBV7-2; D gene: TRBD1; CDR3 DNA: TGTGCCAGCAGCACCGGACAGGGCTATGGCTACACCTTC; CDR3 protein: CASSTGQGYGYTF
J gene: TRBJ2-3; clone size: .; V gene: TRBV7-9; D gene: .; CDR3 DNA: TGTGCCAAAAAGGACTCCCTCACAGATACGCAGTATTTT; CDR3 protein: CAKKDSLTDTQYF
J gene: TRBJ2-7; clone size: .; V gene: TRBV20-1; D gene: TRBD2; CDR3 DNA: TGCAGTGCTGAAGGTAGCGGGATCTACGAGCAGTACTTC; CDR3 protein: CSAEGSGIYEQYF
J gene: TRBJ1-5; clone size: few; V gene: TRBV4-2; D gene: TRBD1; CDR3 DNA: TGTGCCAGCAGCCCCCAGGGGGCCTCTGGTCCCCAGCATTTT; CDR3 protein: CASSPQGASGPQHF
J gene: TRBJ1-1; clone size: .; V gene: TRBV28; D gene: TRBD1; CDR3 DNA: TGTGCCAGCAGCCAGAGACAGGGCCTGAACACTGAAGCTTTCTTT; CDR3 protein: CASSQRQGLNTEAFF
J gene: TRBJ1-1; clone size: few; V gene: TRBV20-1; D gene: .; CDR3 DNA: TGCATCGGGAGGAAGTCGTACGCTGAAGCTTTCTTT; CDR3 protein: CIGRKSYAEAFF
J gene: TRBJ1-5; clone size: .; V gene: TRBV7-6; D gene: TRBD1; CDR3 DNA: TGTGCCAGCAGCACCGGACAGGGGCGCAATCAGCCCCAGCATTTT; CDR3 protein: CASSTGQGRNQPQHF
J gene: TRBJ2-7; clone size: .; V gene: TRBV20-1; D gene: TRBD2; CDR3 DNA: TGCAGTGCTAGACGGGGCGGGAGCAACTACGAGCAGTACTTC; CDR3 protein: CSARRGGSNYEQYF
J gene: TRBJ2-7; clone size: few; V gene: TRBV18; D gene: .; CDR3 DNA: TGTGCCAGCTCACCCCAATCGACTGGGACCTACGAGCAGTACTTC; CDR3 protein: CASSPQSTGTYEQYF
J gene: TRBJ2-1; clone size: once; V gene: TRBV28; D gene: TRBD2; CDR3 DNA: TGTGCCAGCAGGAGTAGCGGGAGGGCCCGTTACAATGAGCAGTTCTTC; CDR3 protein: CASRSSGRARYNEQFF
J gene: TRBJ2-5; clone size: .; V gene: TRBV5-1; D gene: .; CDR3 DNA: TGCGCCAGCAGCTTTCCCCGGGGACGGCAAGAGACCCAGTACTTC; CDR3 protein: CASSFPRGRQETQYF
J gene: TRBJ2-3; clone size: .; V gene: TRBV24-1; D gene: TRBD1; CDR3 DNA: TGTGCCACCGGTACAGGGGGCTTAGGCACAGATACGCAGTATTTT; CDR3 protein: CATGTGGLGTDTQYF